The entry below describes one T cell receptor beta chain. The antigen remains undetermined. This sample is part of a study of CD8+ T cells in alopecia areata. Study-wide points: Mouse data revealed clearer TCR sharing than patient data did, a gap possibly tied to HLA.

Cell sorting on a FACSAria was used to separate CD4+ and CD8+ T cells from the PBMCs. Extraction of RNA preceded its reverse transcription into cDNA, which served as the sequencing template. Method: immunoSEQ multiplex PCR; TCRdb's copy keeps in-frame clones and lacks some. In the table there are over 200,000 clones, roughly 57% of which are singletons. Germline V gene lookup returns CDR1 SQVTM and CDR2 ANQGSEA. Between the trimmed V and J ends, which lost 0 bases and 8 bases, there was a span of 0 bases. The CDR3 covers 9 residues. This receptor was identified in a human donor with alopecia areata. V gene TRBV29-1 combines with J gene TRBJ2-3; D gene ambiguous. The sequencing used CD4+ T cells sorted from blood, collected at week 0. The CDR3: CSVEDTQYF. As DNA, the CDR3 is TGCAGCGTTGAAGATACGCAGTATTTT.